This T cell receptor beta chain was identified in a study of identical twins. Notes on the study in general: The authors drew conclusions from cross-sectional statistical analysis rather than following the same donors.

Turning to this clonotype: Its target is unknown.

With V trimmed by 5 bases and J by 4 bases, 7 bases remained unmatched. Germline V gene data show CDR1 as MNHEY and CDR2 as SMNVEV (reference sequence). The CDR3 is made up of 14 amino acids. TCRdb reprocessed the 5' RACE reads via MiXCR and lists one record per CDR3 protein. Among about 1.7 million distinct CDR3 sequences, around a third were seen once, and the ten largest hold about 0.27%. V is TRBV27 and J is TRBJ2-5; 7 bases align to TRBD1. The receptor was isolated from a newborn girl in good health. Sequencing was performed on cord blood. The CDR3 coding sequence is TGTGCCAGCAGTGTACAGGGGAGTAGAGAGACCCAGTACTTC. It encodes CASSVQGSRETQYF.